This T cell receptor (beta chain) was identified during a study of blood T cell repertoires in COVID-19. Study-wide background: The United States, Italy and Spain supplied acute and convalescent COVID-19 samples. PBMCs, B-cell-depleted T cells, or T cells provided the cDNA or gDNA that made up the material.

Per the germline V gene, CDR1 is SGHVS and CDR2 is FNYEAQ. The CDR3 is made up of 14 amino acids. Trimming at V came to 4 bases and at J to 4 bases, leaving 6 bases not matched to a gene. How the authors handled the data: Amplified reference gene primers provided the basis for estimating nucleated cell counts. The data were produced by immunoSEQ multiplex PCR, yet TCRdb's version contains in-frame clones alone and is incomplete. V, J and clone size derive from that table, while D and trimming were established from the DNA sequence. This table holds over 100,000 clones, about 72% found once. Sample: peripheral blood. This receptor was identified in a man between 60 and 70 years old with active or convalescent COVID-19. This sequence joins TRBV7-6 and TRBJ1-2; 7 positions agree with TRBD1. The CDR3 sequence: CASSSGQAAYGYTF. In nucleotides, the CDR3 is TGTGCCAGCAGCTCCGGACAGGCGGCCTATGGCTACACCTTC. The variable domain in full, completed from reference TRBV7-6 and TRBJ1-2, reads GAGVSQSPRYKVTKRGQDVALRCDPISGHVSLYWYRQALGQGPEFLTYFNYEAQQDKSGLPNDRFSAERPEGSISTLTIQRTEQRDSAMYRCASSSGQAAYGYTFGSGTRLTVV.